The clone carrying this T cell receptor beta chain was detected a few times. Per germline, CDR1 SGHTA and CDR2 FQGNSA. The V and J ends lost 7 bases and 1 base respectively, with 11 bases between them. CDR3 size: 13 residues. This sample is drawn from a study of T cells in Graves' hyperthyroidism and ophthalmopathy. RNA transcripts served as the template for amplifying TCR beta CDR3 regions. A set of HTBI primers served as the primers for a first-round RT-PCR of the TCR CDR3. TCRdb itself ran the multiplex PCR reads through MiXCR, one entry per CDR3 protein. Counted here are over 400,000 distinct CDR3 sequences, roughly 22% occurring once; the ten biggest clones make up around 47%.

This sequence was found in a woman in her 70s with Graves' ophthalmopathy. Sequences were obtained from blood. The chain recombines TRBV7-2 with TRBJ2-7; D may be TRBD1 (5 bases). CDR3 DNA: TGTGCCAGCACCACCCCAGGGTCCTACGAGCAGTACTTC. Translating it yields CASTTPGSYEQYF.